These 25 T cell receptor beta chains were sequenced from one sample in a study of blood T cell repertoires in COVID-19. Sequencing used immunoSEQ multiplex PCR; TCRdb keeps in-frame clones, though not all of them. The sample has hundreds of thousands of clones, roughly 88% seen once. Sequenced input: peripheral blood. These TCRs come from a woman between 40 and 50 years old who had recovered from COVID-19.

CDR3 protein: CASSVTQNTEAFF. The CDR3 DNA sequence: TGTGCCAGCAGCGTAACACAGAACACTGAAGCTTTCTTT. This rearrangement joins TRBV9 to TRBJ1-1, with D unclear. V was shortened by 1 base and J by 1 base, with 5 bases between the two germline ends. CDR1 and CDR2 (germline): SGDLS, YYNGEE. The CDR3 is 13 amino acids.

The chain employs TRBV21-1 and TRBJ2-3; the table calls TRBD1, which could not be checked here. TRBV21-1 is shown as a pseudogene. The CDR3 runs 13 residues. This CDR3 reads CASEDRGTDTQYF. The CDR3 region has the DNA TGTGCCAGCGAGGACAGGGGAACAGATACGCAGTATTTT.

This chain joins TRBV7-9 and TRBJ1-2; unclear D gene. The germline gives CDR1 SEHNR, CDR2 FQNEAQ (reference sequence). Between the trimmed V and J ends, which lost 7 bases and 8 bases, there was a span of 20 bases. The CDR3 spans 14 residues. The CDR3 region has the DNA TGTGCCAGCACTTCTTCCGACTTTTCCGGAGGCTACACCTTC. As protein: CASTSSDFSGGYTF.

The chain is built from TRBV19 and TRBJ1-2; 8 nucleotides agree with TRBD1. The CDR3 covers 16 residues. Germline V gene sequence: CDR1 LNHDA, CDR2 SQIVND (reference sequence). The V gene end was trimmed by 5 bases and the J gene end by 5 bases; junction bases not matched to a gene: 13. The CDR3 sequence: CASSPVTGGRVYGYTF. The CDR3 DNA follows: TGTGCCAGTAGTCCTGTTACAGGGGGACGGGTATATGGCTACACCTTC.

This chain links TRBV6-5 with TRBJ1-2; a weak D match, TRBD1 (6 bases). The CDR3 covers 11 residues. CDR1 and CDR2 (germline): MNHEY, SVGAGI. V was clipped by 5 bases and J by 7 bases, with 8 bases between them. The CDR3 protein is CASSQGSGYTF. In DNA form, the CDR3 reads TGTGCCAGCAGTCAGGGGAGTGGCTACACCTTC.

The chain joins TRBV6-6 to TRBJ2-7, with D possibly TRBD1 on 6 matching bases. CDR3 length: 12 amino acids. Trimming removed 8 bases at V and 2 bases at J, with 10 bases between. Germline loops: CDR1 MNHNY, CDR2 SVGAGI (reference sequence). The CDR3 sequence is CASLDRTYEQYF. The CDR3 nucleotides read TGTGCCAGCTTGGACAGAACCTACGAGCAGTACTTC.

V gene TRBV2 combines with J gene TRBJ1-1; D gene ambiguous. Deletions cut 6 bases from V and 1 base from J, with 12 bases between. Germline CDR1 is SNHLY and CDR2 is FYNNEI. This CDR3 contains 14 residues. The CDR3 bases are TGTGCCAGCAGGGTCCGAGAGGGGAACACTGAAGCTTTCTTT. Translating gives CASRVREGNTEAFF.

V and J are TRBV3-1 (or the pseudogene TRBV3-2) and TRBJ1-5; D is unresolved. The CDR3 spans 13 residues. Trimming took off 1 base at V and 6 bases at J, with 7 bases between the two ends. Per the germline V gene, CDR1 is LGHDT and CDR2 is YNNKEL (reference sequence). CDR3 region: CASSQVGVQPQHF. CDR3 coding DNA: TGTGCCAGCAGCCAAGTCGGGGTTCAGCCCCAGCATTTT.

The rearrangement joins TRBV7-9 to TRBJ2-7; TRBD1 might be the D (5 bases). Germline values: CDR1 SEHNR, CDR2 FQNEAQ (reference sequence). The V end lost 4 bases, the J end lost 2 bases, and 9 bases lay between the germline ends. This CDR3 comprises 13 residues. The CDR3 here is CASSSRGAYEQYF. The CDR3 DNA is TGTGCCAGCAGCTCAAGGGGCGCCTACGAGCAGTACTTC.

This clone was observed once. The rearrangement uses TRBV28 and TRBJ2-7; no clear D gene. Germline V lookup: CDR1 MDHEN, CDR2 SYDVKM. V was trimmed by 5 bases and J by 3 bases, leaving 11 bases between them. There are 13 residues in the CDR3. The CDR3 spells CASSAPHLYEQYF. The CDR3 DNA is TGTGCCAGCAGTGCGCCTCATCTCTACGAGCAGTACTTC.

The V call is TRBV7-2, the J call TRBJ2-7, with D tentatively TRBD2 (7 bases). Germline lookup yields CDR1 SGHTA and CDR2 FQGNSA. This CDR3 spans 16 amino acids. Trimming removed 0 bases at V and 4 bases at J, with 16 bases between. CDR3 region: CASSLAPAGAGYEQYF. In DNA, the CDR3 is TGTGCCAGCAGCTTAGCGCCTGCGGGGGCTGGTTACGAGCAGTACTTC.

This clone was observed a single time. The DNA for the CDR3 is TGTGCCAGCTCACCAGAGGGAAGAAACTCTAACTATGGCTACACCTTC. The encoded protein is CASSPEGRNSNYGYTF. This rearrangement joins TRBV18 to TRBJ1-2; D call uncertain. Trimming pared 2 bases from V and 0 bases from J, leaving 13 bases between. There are 16 residues in the CDR3. The germline gives CDR1 KGHSH, CDR2 LQKENI.

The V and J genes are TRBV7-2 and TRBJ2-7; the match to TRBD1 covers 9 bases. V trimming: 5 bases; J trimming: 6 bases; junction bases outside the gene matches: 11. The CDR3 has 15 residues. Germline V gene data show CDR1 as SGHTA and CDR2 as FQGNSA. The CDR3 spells CASSAQDRGSAEQYF. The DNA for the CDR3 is TGTGCCAGCAGCGCCCAGGACAGGGGATCAGCCGAGCAGTACTTC.

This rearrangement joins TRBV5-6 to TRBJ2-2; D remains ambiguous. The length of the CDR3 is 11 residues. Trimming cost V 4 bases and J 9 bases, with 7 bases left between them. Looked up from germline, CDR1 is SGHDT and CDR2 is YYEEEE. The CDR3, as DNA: TGTGCCAGCAGCCAGAATAGGGAGCTGTTTTTT. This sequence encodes CASSQNRELFF.

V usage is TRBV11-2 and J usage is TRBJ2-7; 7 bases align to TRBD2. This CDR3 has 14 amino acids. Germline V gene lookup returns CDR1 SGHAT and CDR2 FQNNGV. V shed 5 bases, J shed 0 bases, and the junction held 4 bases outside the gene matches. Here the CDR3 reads CASSPGGGSYEQYF. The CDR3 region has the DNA TGTGCCAGCAGCCCGGGCGGGGGCTCCTACGAGCAGTACTTC. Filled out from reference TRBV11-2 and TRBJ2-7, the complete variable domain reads EAGVAQSPRYKIIEKRQSVAFWCNPISGHATLYWYQQILGQGPKLLIQFQNNGVVDDSQLPKDRFSAERLKGVDSTLKIQPAKLEDSAVYLCASSPGGGSYEQYFGPGTRLTVT.

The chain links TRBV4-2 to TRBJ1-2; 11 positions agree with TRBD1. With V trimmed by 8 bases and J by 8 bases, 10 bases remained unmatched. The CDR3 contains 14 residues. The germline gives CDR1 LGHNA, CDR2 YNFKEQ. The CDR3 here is CASGSPRDRGGYTF. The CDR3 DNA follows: TGTGCCAGCGGATCTCCCCGGGACAGGGGGGGCTACACCTTC.

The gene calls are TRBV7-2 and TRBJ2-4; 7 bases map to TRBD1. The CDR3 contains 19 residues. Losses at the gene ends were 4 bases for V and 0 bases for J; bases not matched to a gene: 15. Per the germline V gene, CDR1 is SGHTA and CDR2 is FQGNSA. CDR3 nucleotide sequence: TGTGCCAGCAGCTCCCCGACAGGGACATCCCCTCTAGCCAAAAACATTCAGTACTTC. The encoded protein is CASSSPTGTSPLAKNIQYF.

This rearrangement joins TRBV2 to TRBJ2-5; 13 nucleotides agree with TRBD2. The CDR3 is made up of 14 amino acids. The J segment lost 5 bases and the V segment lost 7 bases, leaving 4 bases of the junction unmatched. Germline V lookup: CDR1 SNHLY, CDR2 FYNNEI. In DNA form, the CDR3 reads TGTGCCAGCACACTAGCGGGGGGGCGTGAGACCCAGTACTTC. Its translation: CASTLAGGRETQYF.

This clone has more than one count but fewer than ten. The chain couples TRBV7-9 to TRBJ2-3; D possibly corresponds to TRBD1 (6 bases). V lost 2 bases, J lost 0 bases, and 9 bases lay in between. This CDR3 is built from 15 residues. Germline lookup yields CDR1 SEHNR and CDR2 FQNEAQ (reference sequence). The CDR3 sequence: CASSLLTGSTDTQYF. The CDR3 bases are TGTGCCAGCAGCTTATTAACAGGGAGCACAGATACGCAGTATTTT.

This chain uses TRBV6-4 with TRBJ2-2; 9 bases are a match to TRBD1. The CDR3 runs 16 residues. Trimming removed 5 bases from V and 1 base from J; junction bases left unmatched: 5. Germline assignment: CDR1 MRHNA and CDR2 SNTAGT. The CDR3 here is CASSLGTGQNTGELFF. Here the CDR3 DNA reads TGTGCCAGCAGTCTGGGGACAGGGCAGAACACCGGGGAGCTGTTTTTT.

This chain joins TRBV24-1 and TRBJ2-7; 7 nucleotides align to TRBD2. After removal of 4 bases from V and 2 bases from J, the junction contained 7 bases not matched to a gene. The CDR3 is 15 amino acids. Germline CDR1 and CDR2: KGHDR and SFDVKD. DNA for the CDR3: TGTGCCACCAGTGACCGAGGGACTAAACCCTACGAGCAGTACTTC. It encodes CATSDRGTKPYEQYF.

CDR3: CASSRRAGDGYTF. CDR3 sequence (DNA): TGCGCCAGCAGCCGCCGGGCAGGGGATGGCTACACCTTC. The J gene is TRBJ1-2, the V gene TRBV4-3; perhaps TRBD1 as D (6 bases). Germline CDR1 reads LGHNA; CDR2 reads YSLEER. The CDR3 runs to 13 residues. The ends were cut back, 4 bases at V and 6 bases at J, with 12 bases in the middle.

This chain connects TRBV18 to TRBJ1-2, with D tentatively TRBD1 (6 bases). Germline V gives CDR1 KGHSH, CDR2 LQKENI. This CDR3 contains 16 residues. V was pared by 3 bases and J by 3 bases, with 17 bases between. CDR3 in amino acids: CASSPLGGGTDYGYTF. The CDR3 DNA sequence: TGTGCCAGCTCACCCCTGGGAGGGGGTACGGACTATGGCTACACCTTC.

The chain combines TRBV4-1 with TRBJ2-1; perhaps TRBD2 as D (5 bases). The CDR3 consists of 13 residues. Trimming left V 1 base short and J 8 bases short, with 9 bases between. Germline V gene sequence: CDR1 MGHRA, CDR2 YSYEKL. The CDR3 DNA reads TGCGCCAGCAGCCAAGCGGTGGGAGATGAGCAGTTCTTC. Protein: CASSQAVGDEQFF.

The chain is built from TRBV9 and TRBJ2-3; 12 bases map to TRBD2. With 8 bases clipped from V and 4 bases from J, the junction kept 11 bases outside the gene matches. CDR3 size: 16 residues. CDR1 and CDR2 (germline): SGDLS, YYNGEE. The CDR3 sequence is CASSSGRAHPADTQYF. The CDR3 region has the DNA TGTGCCAGTTCTAGCGGGAGGGCCCATCCGGCAGATACGCAGTATTTT.